This T cell receptor beta chain was captured in a study of blood T cell repertoires in COVID-19. Overall study: Samples taken during acute and convalescent COVID-19 were collected in the United States, Italy and Spain. T cells, B-cell-depleted T cells, or PBMCs provided the cDNA or gDNA that served as material.

This CDR3 is built from 17 residues. The V end lost 4 bases, the J end lost 5 bases, and 25 bases lay between the germline ends. Germline assignment: CDR1 SGHRS and CDR2 YFSETQ. Per the original methods: Using reference gene primer amplification, nucleated cell counts were estimated. The assay was immunoSEQ multiplex PCR, and TCRdb's table has in-frame clones only and misses some. V, J and clone size were drawn from that table, and D and trimming were deduced from the DNA. This table holds approximately 300,000 clones, around 82% found once. This receptor was identified in a human donor with COVID-19, enrolled during active disease. The donor label of this sample is uncertain. Sequenced input: peripheral blood. The V call is TRBV5-1, the J call TRBJ2-7; D is perhaps TRBD2 (5 bases). CDR3 DNA: TGCGCCAGCAGCCCGAAGATGCCGGGCAATGGGAGAAACGAGCAGTACTTC. The encoded protein is CASSPKMPGNGRNEQYF.